A single sample is the source of the 21 T cell receptor beta chains below, sequenced in a study of blood T cell repertoires in COVID-19. Measured with immunoSEQ multiplex PCR; TCRdb has only the in-frame clones, and not every one. Of 150,000 or so clones in the sample, roughly 84% are singletons; the top ten hold 0.55% to 0.75%. The material sequenced was peripheral blood. The source is a man aged 55 to 70 with COVID-19, enrolled during active disease.

The V call is TRBV5-1, the J call TRBJ2-7, with 12 bases lining up with TRBD2. V shed 5 bases, J shed 3 bases, and the junction held 9 bases outside the gene matches. Germline V gives CDR1 SGHRS, CDR2 YFSETQ. There are 16 residues in the CDR3. The CDR3 is CASRRTSGEVRYEQYF. CDR3 nucleotides: TGCGCCAGCAGACGGACTAGCGGGGAGGTACGCTACGAGCAGTACTTC.

The chain has TRBV11-2 and TRBJ1-6; D gene unclear. The CDR3 is 15 amino acids. V shed 5 bases and J shed 9 bases, with 17 bases lying between them. Germline-derived CDR1 and CDR2 are SGHAT and FQNNGV. In DNA, the CDR3 is TGTGCCAGCAGCCGAGAAGGGTCAGCGGCTTCACCCCTCCACTTT. This codes for CASSREGSAASPLHF.

The chain is built from TRBV4-1 and TRBJ1-5; D remains ambiguous. The V gene lost 4 bases and the J gene lost 3 bases, with 7 bases spanning the gap. The germline gives CDR1 MGHRA, CDR2 YSYEKL. The CDR3 sequence is 13 residues long. The CDR3 spells CASSLQDNQPQHF. Written as DNA, the CDR3 is TGCGCCAGCAGCCTCCAGGACAATCAGCCCCAGCATTTT.

V and J are TRBV28 and TRBJ2-1; 16 nucleotides align to TRBD2. V shed 3 bases, J shed 3 bases, and the junction held 5 bases outside the gene matches. Germline values: CDR1 MDHEN, CDR2 SYDVKM. CDR3 length: 18 residues. CDR3 region: CASSFLGTSGGGYNEQFF. DNA for the CDR3: TGTGCCAGCAGTTTTCTCGGGACTAGCGGGGGGGGCTACAATGAGCAGTTCTTC.

CDR3 residues: CASTLGVNTEAFF. DNA of the CDR3: TGTGCCAGCACCCTTGGAGTGAACACTGAAGCTTTCTTT. The V and J genes are TRBV7-2 and TRBJ1-1; D gene unclear. This CDR3 has 13 residues. Germline V gene sequence: CDR1 SGHTA, CDR2 FQGNSA. V lost 7 bases and J 0 bases, leaving 9 bases between the germline ends. Full variable domain (outside the CDR3, taken from reference TRBV7-2 and TRBJ1-1): GAGVSQSPSNKVTEKGKDVELRCDPISGHTALYWYRQSLGQGLEFLIYFQGNSAPDKSGLPSDRFSAERTGGSVSTLTIQRTQQEDSAVYLCASTLGVNTEAFFGQGTRLTVV.

The rearrangement links TRBV19 to TRBJ2-3, with TRBD1 as a possible D gene (5 bases). The germline CDR1 and CDR2 sequences are LNHDA and SQIVND (reference sequence). V lost 5 bases and J 4 bases, leaving 19 bases between the germline ends. This CDR3 contains 16 residues. CDR3 residues: CASSLREPGAADTQYF. The CDR3 DNA reads TGTGCCAGTAGTCTCAGGGAACCTGGCGCCGCAGATACGCAGTATTTT. Full variable domain (rest looked up from reference TRBV19 and TRBJ2-3): DGGITQSPKYLFRKEGQNVTLSCEQNLNHDAMYWYRQDPGQGLRLIYYSQIVNDFQKGDIAEGYSVSREKKESFPLTVTSAQKNPTAFYLCASSLREPGAADTQYFGPGTRLTVL.

V is TRBV20-1 and J is TRBJ1-5; D possibly corresponds to TRBD1 (5 bases). The CDR3 runs 16 residues. Trimming left V 3 bases short and J 5 bases short, with 20 bases between. The V gene's germline CDR1 is DFQATT and CDR2 SNEGSKA (reference sequence). CDR3 bases: TGCAGTGCTAGTCGACAGTTCGGATCTTCTCATCAGCCCCAGCATTTT. Translating it yields CSASRQFGSSHQPQHF.

The chain's CDR3 is CASKLSGELFF. DNA of the CDR3: TGTGCCAGTAAACTTTCCGGGGAGCTGTTTTTT. The chain combines TRBV19 with TRBJ2-2, with D uncertain. Trimming shortened V by 7 bases and J by 6 bases, and 6 bases separated the two germline ends. This CDR3 is 11 amino acids long. CDR1 is LNHDA, CDR2 SQIVND, per germline (reference sequence).

CDR3 region: CASSYLRWNTEAFF. Here the CDR3 DNA reads TGTGCCAGCAGTTACTTGAGGTGGAACACTGAAGCTTTCTTT. The V call is TRBV6-2 or TRBV6-3, the J call TRBJ1-1; D remains ambiguous. CDR3 length: 14 amino acids. V was clipped by 1 base and J by 1 base, with 7 bases between them. Germline assignment: CDR1 MNHEY and CDR2 SVGEGT.

The chain employs TRBV6-5 and TRBJ2-6, with D possibly being TRBD1 (6 bases). The CDR3 runs 14 residues. The V and J ends lost 6 bases and 4 bases respectively, with 10 bases between them. The V gene's germline CDR1 is MNHEY and CDR2 SVGAGI. For the CDR3, the DNA is TGTGCCAGCAGACCAGGGGCCGGGGCCAACGTCCTGACTTTC. Amino acid sequence: CASRPGAGANVLTF.

The rearrangement links TRBV7-6 to TRBJ2-7; possibly TRBD1 for D (5 bases). The germline V gene encodes CDR1 SGHVS and CDR2 FNYEAQ. This CDR3 spans 15 amino acids. V lost 3 bases, J lost 2 bases, and 14 bases lay in between. The CDR3 DNA is TGTGCCAGCAGCTTGGGGCCTTTAGCTACCTACGAGCAGTACTTC. The encoded protein is CASSLGPLATYEQYF.

The chain combines TRBV9 with TRBJ2-4, with D possibly being TRBD1 (5 bases). The V gene's germline CDR1 is SGDLS and CDR2 YYNGEE. The CDR3 spans 15 residues. V shed 0 bases and J shed 3 bases, with 10 bases lying between them. The DNA for the CDR3 is TGTGCCAGCAGCGTAGGGACACCCGACAAAAACATTCAGTACTTC. It encodes CASSVGTPDKNIQYF.

This clone has a handful of counts. V usage is TRBV5-8 and J usage is TRBJ1-2; D is ambiguous. Between the trimmed V and J ends, which lost 0 bases and 2 bases, there was a span of 11 bases. Germline CDR1 is SGHTS and CDR2 is YDEGEE. CDR3 length: 15 residues. Written as DNA, the CDR3 is TGTGCCAGCAGCTTGGCCATGGGCAGGAACTATGGCTACACCTTC. Protein sequence: CASSLAMGRNYGYTF.

The chain links TRBV7-3 to TRBJ2-2; the D gene is possibly TRBD1 (6 bases). The CDR3 has 14 amino acids. Germline values: CDR1 SGHTA, CDR2 FQGTGA. V was cut by 5 bases and J by 5 bases, with 12 bases left in between. The CDR3 here is CASSLTGFTGELFF. CDR3 DNA: TGTGCCAGCAGCCTCACAGGGTTTACCGGGGAGCTGTTTTTT.

This clone was observed once. The chain combines TRBV5-6 with TRBJ2-7; 8 bases align to TRBD1. Trimming at V came to 1 base and at J to 0 bases, leaving 3 bases not matched to a gene. This CDR3 has 15 residues. Germline V CDR1 and CDR2: SGHDT, YYEEEE. The CDR3 here is CASSLQGAVSYEQYF. CDR3 sequence (DNA): TGTGCCAGCAGCTTGCAGGGGGCAGTCTCCTACGAGCAGTACTTC.

The chain combines TRBV7-3 with TRBJ2-2; D unresolved. Germline V gene sequence: CDR1 SGHTA, CDR2 FQGTGA. The germline V and J ends were trimmed by 3 bases and 1 base, with 6 bases remaining between them. CDR3 length: 14 amino acids. The CDR3 spells CASSFSVNTGELFF. CDR3 bases: TGTGCCAGCAGCTTTTCAGTGAACACCGGGGAGCTGTTTTTT.

The rearrangement links TRBV6-2 or TRBV6-3 to TRBJ2-1; D gene unclear. Germline CDR1 MNHEY, CDR2 SVGEGT. V lost 5 bases, J lost 10 bases, and 24 bases lay in between. The CDR3 has 16 residues. The CDR3 here is CASSPSVGPGFWEQFF. CDR3 coding DNA: TGTGCCAGCAGTCCATCCGTGGGCCCTGGATTTTGGGAGCAGTTCTTC.

The chain combines TRBV14 with TRBJ1-1; D remains unclear. Germline V gene sequence: CDR1 SGHDN, CDR2 FVKESK. V lost 2 bases and J 2 bases, leaving 6 bases between the germline ends. The CDR3 loop spans 13 amino acids. This CDR3 reads CASSQTVNTEAFF. The CDR3 region has the DNA TGTGCCAGCAGCCAAACGGTAAACACTGAAGCTTTCTTT.

The rearrangement uses TRBV7-3 and TRBJ1-5, with a tentative D call TRBD1 (5 bases). The CDR3 consists of 14 residues. V was shortened by 2 bases and J by 2 bases, with 7 bases between the two germline ends. The germline V gene encodes CDR1 SGHTA and CDR2 FQGTGA. The CDR3 loop is CASSLGGGNQPQHF. The CDR3 DNA is TGTGCCAGCAGCTTAGGAGGGGGCAATCAGCCCCAGCATTTT.

The chain uses TRBV9 and TRBJ2-7, with D perhaps TRBD2 (6 bases). The CDR3 sequence is 16 residues long. Trimming cost V 1 base and J 7 bases, with 21 bases left between them. Germline V gives CDR1 SGDLS, CDR2 YYNGEE. CDR3 residues: CASSVLPRAERGEQYF. In DNA, the CDR3 is TGTGCCAGCAGCGTACTTCCCCGGGCTGAACGGGGGGAGCAGTACTTC.

This clone appeared a few times. The chain is built from TRBV5-6 and TRBJ1-6; 7 nucleotides line up with TRBD1. Trimming at V came to 3 bases and at J to 7 bases, leaving 7 bases not matched to a gene. Germline CDR1 reads SGHDT; CDR2 reads YYEEEE. The CDR3 has 15 residues. CDR3 in DNA: TGTGCCAGCAGCTCCGGGGACAGAGGGAATTCACCCCTCCACTTT. As protein: CASSSGDRGNSPLHF.